This TCR beta chain was documented in a study of human T cells and chemical hapten exposure. The CDR3 is 17 residues long. The V end was cut by 3 bases, the J end by 4 bases, with 18 bases between. CDR1 is SGHTA, CDR2 FQGNSA, per germline. In this sample, this clonotype turned up many times. The time point: patch test 1, 2 weeks after DPC sensitization. Treatment specified: therapeutic diphenylcyclopropenone sensitization with weekly scalp DPC. Blood, whole and unfractionated, served as the source for total RNA extraction. TCRdb analysed the RACE reads with MiXCR anew, one entry per CDR3 protein. The sample yields 39,000 or so distinct CDR3 sequences, over 3.5% seen once.

The origin of this receptor is a man aged 50-59 years with alopecia areata. Some clones in this sample may be carry-over from other donors' samples. The specimen comprised whole blood, sampled in connection with sensitization to the hapten diphenylcyclopropenone (DPC). The V and J genes are TRBV7-2 and TRBJ2-2; D is possibly TRBD1 (6 bases). DNA of the CDR3: TGTGCCAGCAGCTTTGAGATCGCAGGGGTGATCACCGGGGAGCTGTTTTTT. It is translated as CASSFEIAGVITGELFF.